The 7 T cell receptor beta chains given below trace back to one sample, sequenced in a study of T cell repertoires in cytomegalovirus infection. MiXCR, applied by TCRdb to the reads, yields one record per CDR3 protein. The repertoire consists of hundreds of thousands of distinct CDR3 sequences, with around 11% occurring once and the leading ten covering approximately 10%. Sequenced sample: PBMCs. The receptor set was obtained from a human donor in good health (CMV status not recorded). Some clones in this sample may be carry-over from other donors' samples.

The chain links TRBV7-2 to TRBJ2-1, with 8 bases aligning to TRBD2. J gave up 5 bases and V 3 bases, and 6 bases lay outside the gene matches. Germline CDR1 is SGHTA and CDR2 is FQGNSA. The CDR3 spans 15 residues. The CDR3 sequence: CASSFARGVHNEQFF. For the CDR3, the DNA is TGTGCCAGCAGCTTTGCGCGGGGGGTTCACAATGAGCAGTTCTTC.

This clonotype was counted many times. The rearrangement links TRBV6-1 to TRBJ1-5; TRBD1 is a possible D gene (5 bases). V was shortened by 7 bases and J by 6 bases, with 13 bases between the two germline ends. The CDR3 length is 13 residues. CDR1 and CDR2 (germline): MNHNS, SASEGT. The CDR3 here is CASTLGESQPQHF. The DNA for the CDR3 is TGTGCCAGCACCCTAGGGGAGTCTCAGCCCCAGCATTTT.

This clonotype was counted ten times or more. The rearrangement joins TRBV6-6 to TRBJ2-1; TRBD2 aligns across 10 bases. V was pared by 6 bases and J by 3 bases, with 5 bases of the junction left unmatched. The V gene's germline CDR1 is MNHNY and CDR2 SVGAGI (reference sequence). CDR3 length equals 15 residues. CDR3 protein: CASRQTSGLYNEQFF. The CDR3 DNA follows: TGTGCCAGCAGACAGACTAGCGGGCTCTACAATGAGCAGTTCTTC.

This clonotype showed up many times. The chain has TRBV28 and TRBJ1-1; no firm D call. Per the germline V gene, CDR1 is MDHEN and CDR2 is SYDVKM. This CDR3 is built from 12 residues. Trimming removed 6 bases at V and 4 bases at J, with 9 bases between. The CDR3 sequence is CASSDDGTEAFF. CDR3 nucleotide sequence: TGTGCCAGCAGCGACGACGGCACTGAAGCTTTCTTT.

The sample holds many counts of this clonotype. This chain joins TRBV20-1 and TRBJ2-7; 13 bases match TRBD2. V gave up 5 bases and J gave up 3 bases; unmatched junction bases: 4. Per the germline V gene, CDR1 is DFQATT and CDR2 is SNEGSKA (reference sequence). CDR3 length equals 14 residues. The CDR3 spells CSASRLAGGYEQYF. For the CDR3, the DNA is TGCAGTGCTTCTCGACTAGCGGGGGGCTACGAGCAGTACTTC.

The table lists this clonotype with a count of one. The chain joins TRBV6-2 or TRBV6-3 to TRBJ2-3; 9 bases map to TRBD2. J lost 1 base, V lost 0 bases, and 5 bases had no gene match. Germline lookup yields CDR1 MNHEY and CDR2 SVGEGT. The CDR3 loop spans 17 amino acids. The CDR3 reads CASSYSRVAGGTDTQYF. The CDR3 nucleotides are TGTGCCAGCAGTTACTCCCGGGTAGCGGGGGGCACAGATACGCAGTATTTT.

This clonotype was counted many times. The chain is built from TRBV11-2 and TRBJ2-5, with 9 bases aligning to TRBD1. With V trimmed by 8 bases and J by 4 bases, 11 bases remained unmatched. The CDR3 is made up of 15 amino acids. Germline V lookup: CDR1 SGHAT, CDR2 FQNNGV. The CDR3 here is CASGNDRGMVETQYF. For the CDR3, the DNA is TGTGCCAGCGGAAACGACAGGGGGATGGTAGAGACCCAGTACTTC.